The clone carrying this TCR beta chain was observed a few times. The antigen is not known. Per the germline V gene, CDR1 is PRHDT and CDR2 is FYEKMQ (reference sequence). This CDR3 region has 16 residues. J gave up 0 bases and V 5 bases, and 6 bases lay outside the gene matches. Both 60 Vbeta primers and 13 Jbeta primers went into the PCR. TCRdb's copy holds only in-frame clones and misses some; the assay was immunoSEQ multiplex PCR. The sample lists approximately 90,000 clones, approximately 83% occurring once. This specimen belongs to a study of cytomegalovirus exposure and HLA in healthy donors. Across the whole study: From about 179 million T cells, an earlier analysis saw around 120 million unique TCR beta sequences. Approximately 81% of 350 to 400 genotyped donors fell in the Caucasian-associated ancestry cluster. Whole-study results and caveats: Testing in vitro showed three CMV-associated chains specific for CMV antigens. Reportedly, fewer N-insertions than the roughly 690-donor mean appeared in an Asian-associated ancestry cluster in a later analysis.

The receptor was isolated from a man aged 35 to 55 in good health and CMV-seronegative. This sequence joins TRBV13 and TRBJ1-3, with 8 bases matching TRBD1. Source material: PBMCs. DNA of the CDR3: TGTGCCAGCAGCCCCCCGACAGGGGCCTCTGGAAACACCATATATTTT. Amino acid sequence: CASSPPTGASGNTIYF.